Reported below is one T cell receptor (beta chain). The antigen this receptor binds is unknown. Nothing much larger sits one base from this clone, and base qualities are not available. A second Seattle source provided samples from volunteer blood donors who had recovered from COVID-19. Collaborating institutions collected whole blood in K2EDTA tubes following their own protocols. For TCRbeta analysis, collaborators shipped samples in one of three forms: frozen whole blood, isolated PBMCs, or DNA extracted from either of those sample types. This sample is drawn from a study of blood T cell repertoires in COVID-19 (dated by TCRdb to the early 2020s). Some background on the complete study: Collaborator samples came from the United States, Italy and Spain and covered acute and convalescent phases of COVID-19. Deeply sampled blood TCRbeta repertoires from subjects exposed to, actively infected with, or recovered from COVID-19 were included in the dataset. Where available, HLA class I and class II types were obtained from metadata supplied by the sample provider rather than from assay-based typing. Samples came from the ongoing ImmuneRACE study (first 160 participants) plus 1,254 subjects from 6 global collaborators. The material from the prospective study consisted of cDNA or gDNA derived from T cells, B-cell-depleted T cells, or PBMCs. The repertoires were released in a freely available public database intended as a resource for research on the immune response to SARS-CoV-2. Sample metadata almost always included a de-identified subject ID, COVID-19 status, age in years and sex.

Results and caveats for the whole study, not just this receptor: The amount of clinical and demographic metadata varied by source and participant and was provided uncurated.

The immunoSEQ Assay, a bias-controlled multiplex PCR, was used to amplify TCRbeta CDR3 regions from genomic DNA. In the paper's pipeline: The number of nucleated cells in each sample was estimated from the amplification of reference gene primers within the assay. Sequence reads were collapsed and filtered to measure the absolute abundance of every unique TCRbeta CDR3 rearrangement. For each sample, productive Simpson clonality was calculated as the square root of Simpson's diversity index over productive rearrangements. TCRdb carries this immuneACCESS record with in-frame sequences only. Its versions omit some clonotypes, under half of them owing to an unresolved V gene in the studies checked, with the rest unexplained. V and J calls and clone size are as listed in that table; D and trimming were resolved from the DNA. The sample contains approximately 250,000 clones, 75% to 85% of them found a single time. The ten largest account for around 1.5% of the sample.

V gives up 2 bases and J gives up 6 bases, and the segment between their germline ends measures 8 bases. CDR1 SGHRS and CDR2 YFSETQ were looked up in the germline V gene. The CDR3 spans 13 residues, from the cysteine through the phenylalanine. The only DNA kept is the CDR3, 39 bases in frame from the first base. This sequence was found in a woman between 40 and 55 years old who had recovered from COVID-19. The sample consisted of peripheral blood. Recombination joined TRBV5-1 with TRBJ2-2; the D gene cannot be named for sure. The DNA reads as follows: TGCGCCAGCAGCTTCCCAGATGCCGGGGAGCTGTTTTTT. Translated, it reads CASSFPDAGELFF.